A selection of T cell receptor beta chains follows, all from one sample in a study of shared clonotypes between healthy human individuals. Sequenced by immunoSEQ multiplex PCR; TCRdb stores in-frame clones only, minus some. The sample holds more than 2,000,000 clones, approximately 95% seen once. The specimen was naive CD4+ T cells from PBMCs. The source is a man aged 18-30 years in good health. Some clones in this sample may be carry-over from other donors' samples. Both conserved end residues are part of each CDR3. The D gene is left open where the match is weak. The size of a clone is reported for some rows only, either as once, few or many, or as a class for expanded clones.

NA	NA	TRBV15	TRBJ2-7	TGTGCCACCAGCATTAGGAACGGACTCTCCTACGAGCAGTACTTC	CATSIRNGLSYEQYF
NA	TRBD1	TRBV27	TRBJ2-7	TGTGCCAGCAGTCCTAGGGACAGGGCCTACGAGCAGTACTTC	CASSPRDRAYEQYF
NA	TRBD2	TRBV5-1	TRBJ2-7	TGCGCCAGCCATAGGACTAGCGGATCCTACGAGCAGTACTTC	CASHRTSGSYEQYF
NA	TRBD1	TRBV9	TRBJ1-2	TGTGCCAGCAGCGTAGAGGACAGGGGTAGAACTAAAGGCTACACCTTC	CASSVEDRGRTKGYTF
NA	NA	TRBV15	TRBJ2-4	TGTGCCACCAGGGACGACCTCGCCAAAAACATTCAGTACTTC	CATRDDLAKNIQYF
NA	NA	TRBV6-5	TRBJ2-7	TGTGCCAGCAGCACAGGGCCCTACGAGCAGTACTTC	CASSTGPYEQYF
NA	TRBD1	TRBV19	TRBJ1-4	TGTGCCAGTAGTATTGGGACAGGGCTTACTAATGAAAAACTGTTTTTT	CASSIGTGLTNEKLFF
once	TRBD1	TRBV25-1	TRBJ1-3	TGTGCCAGCAGTGATCGTACAGGGGATCTAGGAAACACCATATATTTT	CASSDRTGDLGNTIYF
NA	NA	TRBV12-5	TRBJ1-1	TGTGCTAGTGGTTTGTCGAACACTGAAGCTTTCTTT	CASGLSNTEAFF
NA	NA	TRBV5-1	TRBJ2-3	TGCGCCAGCAGCTTGTTGACGGGAGTCCCAGATACGCAGTATTTT	CASSLLTGVPDTQYF
once	NA	TRBV18	TRBJ1-3	TGTGCCAGCTCACCGGACCGTGGAAACACCATATATTTT	CASSPDRGNTIYF
once	NA	TRBV5-6	TRBJ2-3	TGTGCCAGCAGCTTCCGGGACAAGCCTGGGTATTTT	CASSFRDKPGYF
NA	NA	TRBV29-1	TRBJ2-7	TGCAGCGCCCACAGGGTCGAGCAGTACTTC	CSAHRVEQYF
NA	NA	TRBV6-5	TRBJ1-2	TGTGCCAGCAGGGGGCGGGGGCCACCTTATGGCTACACCTTC	CASRGRGPPYGYTF
NA	NA	TRBV19	TRBJ2-3	TGTGCCAGTAGTATTGCTGGCGGGGGCGACACAGATACGCAGTATTTT	CASSIAGGGDTDTQYF
NA	NA	TRBV4-3	TRBJ2-4	TGCGCCAGCAGCCAAGAGTTGCCCGGAAACATTCAGTACTTC	CASSQELPGNIQYF
NA	TRBD2	TRBV7-2	TRBJ2-5	TGTGCCAGCAGCCCTGGGACTAGCGGGAGTATAGAGACCCAGTACTTC	CASSPGTSGSIETQYF
NA	TRBD2	TRBV5-1	TRBJ2-1	TGCGCCAGCAGCTTGAAGCGACTAGCGGAGCAGTTCTTC	CASSLKRLAEQFF
NA	NA	TRBV19	TRBJ2-1	TGTGCCAGTAGTATACAGGACTCTCAGTTCTTC	CASSIQDSQFF
NA	NA	TRBV6-6	TRBJ2-7	TGTGCCAGTGGACAGCGCCCCCCGGTTGGGCAGTACTTC	CASGQRPPVGQYF
NA	TRBD2	TRBV19	TRBJ2-7	TGTGCCAGTAGTATAGGACTAGCGGGGTCGGTGCAGTACTTC	CASSIGLAGSVQYF
NA	NA	TRBV28	TRBJ1-1	TGTGCCAGCAGTTTTAACCGCGCCGGACGTCGGGAAGCTTTCTTT	CASSFNRAGRREAFF
NA	TRBD1	TRBV9	TRBJ2-5	TGTGCCAGCAGTCCTACCGGGACAGGGTCGGGGACCCAGTACTTC	CASSPTGTGSGTQYF
NA	TRBD1	TRBV28	TRBJ1-4	TGTGCCAGCAGTATACAGGGGGGATCTTATGAAAAACTGTTTTTT	CASSIQGGSYEKLFF
NA	TRBD1	TRBV7-9	TRBJ2-1	TGTGCCAGCAGCTTAGCGCGGACAGGGCGGCAGTTCTTC	CASSLARTGRQFF
few	NA	TRBV5-6	TRBJ1-1	TGTGCCAGCAGCACAGACCCTAACACTGAAGCTTTCTTT	CASSTDPNTEAFF
NA	NA	TRBV7-3	TRBJ2-2	TGTGCCAGCAGCTTAAGGGATATGGCCGCCGGGGAGCTGTTTTTT	CASSLRDMAAGELFF
NA	NA	TRBV7-9	TRBJ2-5	TGTGCCAGCAGCTCCCCCCGGGGTATGGAGACCCAGTACTTC	CASSSPRGMETQYF
once	NA	TRBV18	TRBJ1-1	TGTGCCAGCTCAGGTACAGCTCTAATGAACACTGAAGCTTTCTTT	CASSGTALMNTEAFF
NA	TRBD2	TRBV29-1	TRBJ2-3	TGCAGCGTTGGGACTAGCGGGAGTATTCTAGATACGCAGTATTTT	CSVGTSGSILDTQYF
once	TRBD1	TRBV19	TRBJ1-5	TGTGCCAGTAGTATGTGGGGACAGGGGATTCAGCCCCAGCATTTT	CASSMWGQGIQPQHF
NA	NA	TRBV4-1	TRBJ2-3	TGCGCCAGCAGCCGCGACGGGATCCGGACCACAGATACGCAGTATTTT	CASSRDGIRTTDTQYF
NA	NA	TRBV5-5	TRBJ1-2	TGTGCCAGCAGCTTCGACCCATCCCCCTATGGCTACACCTTC	CASSFDPSPYGYTF
NA	TRBD1	TRBV5-1	TRBJ2-2	TGCGCCAGTAGGGAACAGGGGGCCACCGGGGAGCTGTTTTTT	CASREQGATGELFF
NA	NA	TRBV7-9	TRBJ2-3	TGTGCCAGCAGCCACCGACAGGGCACAGATACGCAGTATTTT	CASSHRQGTDTQYF
NA	NA	TRBV29-1	TRBJ1-4	TGCAGCGCTGGACTGCCACTTAATGAAAAACTGTTTTTT	CSAGLPLNEKLFF
NA	NA	TRBV28	TRBJ1-1	TGTGCCAGCAGTTTATCCCGACAGAACACTGAAGCTTTCTTT	CASSLSRQNTEAFF
NA	TRBD2	TRBV5-1	TRBJ2-7	TGCGCCAGCAGCTCTGGGACTAGCGGGAGCCGAGGCGAGCAGTACTTC	CASSSGTSGSRGEQYF
few	NA	TRBV28	TRBJ1-5	TGTGCCAGCAGCTACCTCGGGACACCGAGCAATCAGCCCCAGCATTTT	CASSYLGTPSNQPQHF
NA	NA	TRBV11-2	TRBJ1-2	TGTGCCAGCAGCTTAGTGGGGATTCCTAACTATGGCTACACCTTC	CASSLVGIPNYGYTF
once	NA	TRBV5-6	TRBJ2-3	TGTGCCAGCAGCTCGACAGGTCGGAAGGGCACAGATACGCAGTATTTT	CASSSTGRKGTDTQYF
NA	NA	TRBV7-2	TRBJ1-5	TGTGCCAGCAGCGCAACTAACAGGGTGGACCAGCCCCAGCATTTT	CASSATNRVDQPQHF
NA	TRBD1	TRBV4-1	TRBJ1-2	TGCGCCAGCAGCCAAGTGGACAGGGCTGGCTATGGCTACACCTTC	CASSQVDRAGYGYTF
NA	NA	TRBV30	TRBJ1-4	TGTGCCTGGAGCGTTGGAGAAAAACTGTTTTTT	CAWSVGEKLFF
NA	NA	TRBV7-2	TRBJ1-2	TGTGCCAGCAGCCCTTCGGGGGGAGGCTACACCTTC	CASSPSGGGYTF
NA	NA	TRBV7-3	TRBJ1-3	TGTGCCAGCAGCTTGAGAGGACCGAACTCTGGAAACACCATATATTTT	CASSLRGPNSGNTIYF
NA	NA	TRBV6-5	TRBJ2-6	TGTGCCAGCAGGGACACAATCTCTGGGGCCAACGTCCTGACTTTC	CASRDTISGANVLTF
once	NA	TRBV6-1	TRBJ2-1	TGTGCCAGCAGTGAAATGAGCTCCTACAATGAGCAGTTCTTC	CASSEMSSYNEQFF
NA	TRBD2	TRBV4-3	TRBJ2-7	TGCGCCAGCAGCAAGGCTAGCGGGAGGCTGACCGCCTACGAGCAGTACTTC	CASSKASGRLTAYEQYF
NA	NA	TRBV7-2	TRBJ2-7	TGTGCCAGCAGCCCGATGGGGTCCTCCTACGAGCAGTACTTC	CASSPMGSSYEQYF
NA	NA	TRBV5-4	TRBJ2-3	TGTGCCAGCAGCTTCCAAGTTGGGGATACGCAGTATTTT	CASSFQVGDTQYF
NA	TRBD1	TRBV6-5	TRBJ2-1	TGTGCCAGCCGTGGGGCGGGACAGGGGGCCGATGAGCAGTTCTTC	CASRGAGQGADEQFF
NA	TRBD1	TRBV6-1	TRBJ2-7	TGTGCCAGCAGTGAGGGGGGACAGGGAACCTACGAGCAGTACTTC	CASSEGGQGTYEQYF
once	NA	TRBV11-3	TRBJ2-2	TGTGCCAGCAGCTCCGCCTTTGGCAGCAACACCGGGGAGCTGTTTTTT	CASSSAFGSNTGELFF
NA	TRBD1	TRBV2	TRBJ2-2	TGTGCCAGCAGAGCCCCGGGACAGGGGCCCACCGGGGAGCTGTTTTTT	CASRAPGQGPTGELFF
NA	TRBD2	TRBV18	TRBJ2-3	TGTGCCAGCTCACCGGGACTAGCTTTCACAGCAGATACGCAGTATTTT	CASSPGLAFTADTQYF
NA	NA	TRBV11-3	TRBJ2-1	TGTGCCAGCAGCTTCTCAGGGAGCTCCTACAATGAGCAGTTCTTC	CASSFSGSSYNEQFF
NA	NA	TRBV27	TRBJ1-2	TGTGCCAGCAGTGCCTCCGGCTATGGCTACACCTTC	CASSASGYGYTF
once	TRBD1	TRBV25-1	TRBJ2-3	TGTGCCAGCAGTGCCGAGGGACAGGGTGTCACAGATACGCAGTATTTT	CASSAEGQGVTDTQYF
NA	NA	TRBV30	TRBJ2-1	TGTGCCTGGAGGCCCAGCTCCTACAATGAGCAGTTCTTC	CAWRPSSYNEQFF